Below are 12 T cell receptor beta chains sequenced from a single sample in a study of blood T cell repertoires in COVID-19. Method: immunoSEQ multiplex PCR; TCRdb's copy keeps in-frame clones and lacks some. Of about 140,000 clones listed, roughly 85% were seen once; the top ten hold 5% to 6%. Sequencing was done on a sample of peripheral blood. The receptor source for this set is a human donor in a cohort sampled during active COVID-19.

Note on this clone: Mismatch with germline at one junction end may stem from a read error. The genes are TRBV5-1 and TRBJ1-2, with 11 bases aligning to TRBD1. Per germline, CDR1 SGHRS and CDR2 YFSETQ. The CDR3 has 13 amino acids. This chain's CDR3 is CARRPGQGGGYTF. CDR3 DNA: TGCGCCCGCAGGCCGGGACAGGGGGGCGGCTACACCTTC.

V usage is TRBV3-1 (or the pseudogene TRBV3-2) and J usage is TRBJ2-2; 12 positions match TRBD1. After removal of 1 base from V and 6 bases from J, the junction contained 3 bases not matched to a gene. The CDR3 loop spans 16 amino acids. Germline V gene lookup returns CDR1 LGHDT and CDR2 YNNKEL (reference sequence). The CDR3 sequence is CASSQVRDRGPGELFF. DNA for the CDR3: TGTGCCAGCAGCCAAGTCCGGGACAGGGGGCCCGGGGAGCTGTTTTTT.

The CDR3 bases are TGCGCCAGCAGCATCTCGACAGCGAACACTGAAGCTTTCTTT. Its protein is CASSISTANTEAFF. The chain links TRBV5-1 to TRBJ1-1, with a weak D call TRBD1 (5 bases). There are 14 residues in the CDR3. The V gene lost 4 bases and the J gene lost 1 base, with 11 bases spanning the gap. Germline values: CDR1 SGHRS, CDR2 YFSETQ.

This clone was seen once. This sequence joins TRBV5-4 and TRBJ2-1, with 14 bases that match TRBD2. The V segment lost 4 bases and the J segment 9 bases; nucleotides outside the gene matches: 12. The CDR3 is 17 residues long. The germline V gene encodes CDR1 SGHNT and CDR2 YYREEE (reference sequence). The CDR3 region has the DNA TGTGCCAGCAGCCTACCGGGACTAGCGGGAGTCAAAGGTGAGCAGTTCTTC. Its protein is CASSLPGLAGVKGEQFF.

CDR3 amino acids: CASSVSREGTDTIYF. In DNA, the CDR3 is TGTGCCAGCAGCGTCAGCAGAGAAGGGACAGACACCATATATTTT. This chain uses TRBV9 with TRBJ1-3; TRBD1 aligns across 7 bases. The germline gives CDR1 SGDLS, CDR2 YYNGEE. The CDR3 extends over 15 amino acids. Germline trimming cut 2 bases from V and 8 bases from J; bases unmatched to any gene: 10.

The V gene is TRBV10-3, the J gene TRBJ1-3, with D maybe TRBD1 (5 bases). The germline V gene encodes CDR1 ENHRY and CDR2 SYGVKD. The V end was cut by 2 bases, the J end by 3 bases, with 8 bases between. The CDR3 runs 14 residues. The CDR3 region has the DNA TGTGCCATCAGTGAGGGGGCTCGTGGAAACACCATATATTTT. Amino acids: CAISEGARGNTIYF.

The chain links TRBV5-5 to TRBJ2-4, with 7 bases identical to TRBD1. Unmatched junction bases numbered 9, after V lost 6 bases and J lost 0 bases. The CDR3 consists of 16 residues. The germline V gene has CDR1 SGHKS and CDR2 YYEKEE (reference sequence). The CDR3 DNA reads as TGTGCCAGCACCCCTGGGCGACAGGGAGCCAAAAACATTCAGTACTTC. Protein sequence: CASTPGRQGAKNIQYF.

The rearrangement uses TRBV6-2 or TRBV6-3 and TRBJ1-1; perhaps TRBD1 as D (6 bases). Trimming cost V 4 bases and J 2 bases, with 14 bases left between them. This CDR3 contains 15 residues. Germline lookup yields CDR1 MNHEY and CDR2 SVGEGT. The CDR3 region is CASSLGGGANTEAFF. CDR3 sequence (DNA): TGTGCCAGCAGTTTGGGGGGGGGCGCAAACACTGAAGCTTTCTTT.

This chain links TRBV11-2 with TRBJ2-7; D might be TRBD2 (5 bases). Germline loops: CDR1 SGHAT, CDR2 FQNNGV. With 4 bases removed from V and 4 bases from J, the gap between germline ends came to 26 bases. The CDR3 consists of 18 residues. Written as DNA, the CDR3 is TGTGCCAGCAGCTGGAGGAAATCCTATTCATCCGCCCCTTACGAGCAGTACTTC. The encoded protein is CASSWRKSYSSAPYEQYF. The variable domain in full, completed from reference TRBV11-2 and TRBJ2-7, reads EAGVAQSPRYKIIEKRQSVAFWCNPISGHATLYWYQQILGQGPKLLIQFQNNGVVDDSQLPKDRFSAERLKGVDSTLKIQPAKLEDSAVYLCASSWRKSYSSAPYEQYFGPGTRLTVT.

This clone was counted a single time. The gene calls are TRBV9 and TRBJ2-1; D may be TRBD1 (5 bases). Germline CDR1 and CDR2: SGDLS and YYNGEE. This CDR3 region has 13 residues. Trimming left V 0 bases short and J 9 bases short, with 10 bases between. The CDR3 region is CASSVEGLGEQFF. CDR3 sequence (DNA): TGTGCCAGCAGCGTAGAGGGGCTTGGTGAGCAGTTCTTC. The full variable domain, completed using reference TRBV9 and TRBJ2-1, is DSGVTQTPKHLITATGQRVTLRCSPRSGDLSVYWYQQSLDQGLQFLIQYYNGEERAKGNILERFSAQQFPDLHSELNLSSLELGDSALYFCASSVEGLGEQFFGPGTRLTVL.

The chain employs TRBV29-1 and TRBJ2-7; 11 bases match TRBD1. J was trimmed by 10 bases and V by 7 bases; bases with no gene match: 12. Germline-derived CDR1 and CDR2 are SQVTM and ANQGSEA. This CDR3 is built from 13 residues. CDR3 amino acids: CSAGQGDSQDQYF. The CDR3 bases are TGCAGCGCGGGACAGGGGGACTCCCAGGACCAGTACTTC.

The chain carries TRBV14 and TRBJ1-1; TRBD1 matches at 7 bases. This CDR3 has 12 amino acids. V was clipped by 2 bases and J by 11 bases; unmatched bases: 5. Germline V gene lookup returns CDR1 SGHDN and CDR2 FVKESK. The CDR3 sequence: CASSQWGTVAFF. DNA for the CDR3: TGTGCCAGCAGCCAATGGGGGACAGTGGCTTTCTTT. Looking up the rest from reference TRBV14 and TRBJ1-1 gives the full variable domain: EAGVTQFPSHSVIEKGQTVTLRCDPISGHDNLYWYRRVMGKEIKFLLHFVKESKQDESGMPNNRFLAERTGGTYSTLKVQPAELEDSGVYFCASSQWGTVAFFGQGTRLTVV.